In its sample, the clone carrying this T cell receptor (beta chain) was seen once. Its cognate antigen is unknown. The sample originates from a study of cytomegalovirus exposure and HLA in healthy donors. Study-level information: The approximately 660 first-cohort repertoires shared a platform with the 120 or so validation repertoires, as reported in a later analysis. The study's findings and limits: The tendency of first-cohort TCR clusters to co-occur in the roughly 130 validation repertoires was the finding of a later analysis. As confirmed in vitro, a few CMV-associated chains were specific for CMV antigens. The study designated over 150 TCR beta chains cytomegalovirus-associated.

This CDR3 is 14 amino acids long. Germline CDR1 is MGHRA and CDR2 is YSYEKL. V lost 2 bases and J 3 bases, leaving 9 bases between the germline ends. The assay was immunoSEQ multiplex PCR, and TCRdb's table has in-frame clones only and misses some. The top ten clones hold 1.5% to 2% of a sample with 110,000 to 150,000 clones, about 94% of them seen once. The clonotype was recovered from a man aged 18 to 29 in good health and CMV-seropositive. Material: PBMCs. The chain recombines TRBV4-1 with TRBJ2-3, with TRBD2 as a possible D gene (5 bases). CDR3 nucleotides: TGCGCCAGCAGCCAAAGGACTCGTACAGATACGCAGTATTTT. Its protein is CASSQRTRTDTQYF.